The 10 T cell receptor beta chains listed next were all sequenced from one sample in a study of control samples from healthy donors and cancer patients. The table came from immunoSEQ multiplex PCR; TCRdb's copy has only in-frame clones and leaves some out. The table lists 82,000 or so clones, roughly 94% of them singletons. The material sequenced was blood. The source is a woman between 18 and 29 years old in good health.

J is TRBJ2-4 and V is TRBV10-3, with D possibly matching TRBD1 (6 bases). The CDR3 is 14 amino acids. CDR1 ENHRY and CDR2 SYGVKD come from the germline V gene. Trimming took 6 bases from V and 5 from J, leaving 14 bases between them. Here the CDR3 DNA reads TGTGCCATCAGCCAGACAGGTATCGAAAACATTCAGTACTTC. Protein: CAISQTGIENIQYF.

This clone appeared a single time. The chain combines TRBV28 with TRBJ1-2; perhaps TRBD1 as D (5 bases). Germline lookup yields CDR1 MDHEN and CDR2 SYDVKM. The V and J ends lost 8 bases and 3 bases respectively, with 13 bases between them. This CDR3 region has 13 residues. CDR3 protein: CASGLQGDYGYTF. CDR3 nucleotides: TGTGCCAGCGGGCTCCAGGGAGACTATGGCTACACCTTC.

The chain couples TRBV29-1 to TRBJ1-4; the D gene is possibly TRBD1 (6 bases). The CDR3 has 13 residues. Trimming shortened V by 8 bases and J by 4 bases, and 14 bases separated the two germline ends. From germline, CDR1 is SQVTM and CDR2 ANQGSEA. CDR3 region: CSSIRGVNEKLFF. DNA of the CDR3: TGCAGCTCTATCAGGGGCGTTAATGAAAAACTGTTTTTT. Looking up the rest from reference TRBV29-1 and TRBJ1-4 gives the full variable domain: SAVISQKPSRDICQRGTSLTIQCQVDSQVTMMFWYRQQPGQSLTLIATANQGSEATYESGFVIDKFPISRPNLTFSTLTVSNMSPEDSSIYLCSSIRGVNEKLFFGSGTQLSVL.

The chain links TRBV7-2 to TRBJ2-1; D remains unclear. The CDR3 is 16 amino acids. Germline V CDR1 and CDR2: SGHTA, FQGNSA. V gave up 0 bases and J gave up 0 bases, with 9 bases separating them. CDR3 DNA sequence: TGTGCCAGCAGCTTAGCCCTCCTTACCTCCTACAATGAGCAGTTCTTC. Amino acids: CASSLALLTSYNEQFF.

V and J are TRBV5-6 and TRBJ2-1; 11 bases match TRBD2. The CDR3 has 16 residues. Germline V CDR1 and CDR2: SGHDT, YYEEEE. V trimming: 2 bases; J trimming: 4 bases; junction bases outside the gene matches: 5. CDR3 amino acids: CASSLFRTSGYNEQFF. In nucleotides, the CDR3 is TGTGCCAGCAGCTTATTTAGGACTAGCGGGTACAATGAGCAGTTCTTC.

The CDR3 loop reads CSVAAFSSPSGNTIYF. The CDR3 region has the DNA TGCAGCGTAGCGGCCTTTAGCAGCCCCTCTGGAAACACCATATATTTT. This sequence joins TRBV29-1 and TRBJ1-3; D unresolved. CDR1 is SQVTM, CDR2 ANQGSEA, per germline. CDR3 length equals 16 residues. The V end lost 6 bases, the J end lost 0 bases, and 18 bases lay between the germline ends.

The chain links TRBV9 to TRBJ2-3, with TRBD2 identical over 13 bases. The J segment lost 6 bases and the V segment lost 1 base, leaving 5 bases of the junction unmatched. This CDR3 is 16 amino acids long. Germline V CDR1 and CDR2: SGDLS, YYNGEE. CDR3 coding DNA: TGTGCCAGCAGCGTACAACTAGCGGGGGGGCCTGATACGCAGTATTTT. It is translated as CASSVQLAGGPDTQYF.

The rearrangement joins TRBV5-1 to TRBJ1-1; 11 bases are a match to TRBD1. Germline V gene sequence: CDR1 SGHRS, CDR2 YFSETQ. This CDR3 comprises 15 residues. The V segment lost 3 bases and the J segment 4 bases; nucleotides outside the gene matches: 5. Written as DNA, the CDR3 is TGCGCCAGCAGCTCCGCCGGGACAGGGGGCACTGAAGCTTTCTTT. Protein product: CASSSAGTGGTEAFF.

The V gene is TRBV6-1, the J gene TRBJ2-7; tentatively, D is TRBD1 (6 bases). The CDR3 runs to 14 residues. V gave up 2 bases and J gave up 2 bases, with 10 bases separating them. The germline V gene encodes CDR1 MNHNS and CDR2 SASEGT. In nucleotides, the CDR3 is TGTGCCAGCAGTGAAATAGGGGGACCCTACGAGCAGTACTTC. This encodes CASSEIGGPYEQYF.

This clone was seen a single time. The CDR3 region is CASSQGRDYGYTF. The DNA for the CDR3 is TGTGCCAGCAGCCAGGGTCGGGACTATGGCTACACCTTC. The chain is built from TRBV28 and TRBJ1-2, with D maybe TRBD1 (5 bases). V was clipped by 6 bases and J by 3 bases, with 11 bases between them. The CDR3 is 13 amino acids. Germline CDR1 reads MDHEN; CDR2 reads SYDVKM.